These 18 T cell receptor beta chains were sequenced from one sample in a study of T cell responses to AZD1222 COVID-19 vaccine. Assay used: immunoSEQ multiplex PCR; TCRdb lists only in-frame clones, some missing. The table has approximately 100,000 clones, approximately 96% seen once. The sequencing used peripheral blood, collected on day 0 of AZD1222 vaccination. The receptors come from an adult in good health.

The chain couples TRBV7-9 to TRBJ1-5; D is perhaps TRBD1 (5 bases). This CDR3 comprises 15 residues. V was shortened by 5 bases and J by 2 bases, with 13 bases between the two germline ends. Per the germline V gene, CDR1 is SEHNR and CDR2 is FQNEAQ (reference sequence). In nucleotides, the CDR3 is TGTGCCAGCAGCCCGAGTGGGGGAGGCAATCAGCCCCAGCATTTT. Residues: CASSPSGGGNQPQHF.

This chain joins TRBV4-1 and TRBJ1-4, with TRBD1 matching over 8 bases. Germline values: CDR1 MGHRA, CDR2 YSYEKL. Trimming took 4 bases from V and 7 from J; bases not matched to a gene: 2. CDR3 length: 13 residues. Here the CDR3 reads CASSRDRPEKLFF. DNA for the CDR3: TGCGCCAGCAGCCGGGACAGGCCTGAAAAACTGTTTTTT.

The rearrangement joins TRBV30 to TRBJ2-7; a weak D match, TRBD2 (6 bases). The CDR3 totals 15 residues. With 0 bases removed from V and 2 bases from J, the gap between germline ends came to 14 bases. Germline lookup yields CDR1 GTSNPN and CDR2 SVGIG (reference sequence). The CDR3 is CAWSVLSGSTYEQYF. The CDR3 DNA is TGTGCCTGGAGTGTACTTAGCGGATCTACCTACGAGCAGTACTTC.

This rearrangement joins TRBV7-2 to TRBJ2-7; 11 nucleotides line up with TRBD1. The CDR3 has 16 residues. CDR1 SGHTA and CDR2 FQGNSA come from the germline V gene. The V segment lost 5 bases and the J segment 3 bases; nucleotides outside the gene matches: 9. For the CDR3, the DNA is TGTGCCAGCAGCATCTGGACAGGGGGCATCTTCTACGAGCAGTACTTC. Translating it yields CASSIWTGGIFYEQYF.

The chain recombines TRBV6-2 or TRBV6-3 with TRBJ2-2; 9 bases fit TRBD1. The germline gives CDR1 MNHEY, CDR2 SVGEGT. Trimming at V came to 6 bases and at J to 7 bases, leaving 15 bases not matched to a gene. The CDR3 totals 17 residues. CDR3 DNA sequence: TGTGCCAGCAGCGACGAGGGGGACAGGGAAGGTTTCGGGGAGCTGTTTTTT. It yields the protein CASSDEGDREGFGELFF.

V is TRBV7-9 and J is TRBJ1-5; no clear D. The CDR3 has 18 amino acids. CDR1 and CDR2 (germline): SEHNR, FQNEAQ (reference sequence). V was shortened by 1 base and J by 0 bases, with 16 bases between the two germline ends. The CDR3 DNA is TGTGCCAGCAGCTTAGGCAACAGAATCCCCTATAGCAATCAGCCCCAGCATTTT. The encoded protein is CASSLGNRIPYSNQPQHF.

The gene calls are TRBV5-1 and TRBJ2-3; 12 nucleotides agree with TRBD2. The CDR3 is made up of 16 amino acids. With V trimmed by 4 bases and J by 2 bases, 5 bases remained unmatched. Per the germline V gene, CDR1 is SGHRS and CDR2 is YFSETQ. In DNA, the CDR3 is TGCGCCAGCAGCCAAACTAGCGGGGGGCCCACAGATACGCAGTATTTT. Translated, it gives CASSQTSGGPTDTQYF.

The rearrangement joins TRBV4-1 to TRBJ2-5; 7 bases agree with TRBD2. J lost 4 bases, V lost 1 base, and 3 bases had no gene match. The CDR3 is 14 residues long. The germline CDR1 and CDR2 sequences are MGHRA and YSYEKL. DNA for the CDR3: TGCGCCAGCAGCCAAGTGGCGGGAGTAGAGACCCAGTACTTC. Protein: CASSQVAGVETQYF.

The genes are TRBV5-4 and TRBJ1-1; D remains ambiguous. Trimming removed 0 bases at V and 0 bases at J, with 12 bases between. The CDR3 extends over 16 amino acids. The germline gives CDR1 SGHNT, CDR2 YYREEE (reference sequence). The CDR3 spells CASSLGGNQMNTEAFF. DNA of the CDR3: TGTGCCAGCAGCTTGGGCGGCAACCAGATGAACACTGAAGCTTTCTTT.

This chain joins TRBV5-5 and TRBJ2-7; D perhaps matches TRBD1 (6 bases). Trimming removed 0 bases from V and 1 base from J, with 8 bases in between. This CDR3 is built from 14 residues. The germline V gene has CDR1 SGHKS and CDR2 YYEKEE (reference sequence). The CDR3 nucleotides read TGTGCCAGCAGCTTGGTAACAGGGTCCTACGAGCAGTACTTC. Encoded protein: CASSLVTGSYEQYF.

This clone was recorded only once. The rearrangement joins TRBV24-1 to TRBJ2-1, with 12 bases fitting TRBD2. This CDR3 region has 17 residues. Germline-derived CDR1 and CDR2 are KGHDR and SFDVKD. V gave up 9 bases and J gave up 9 bases; unmatched junction bases: 17. The CDR3 DNA sequence: TGTGCCACCTCCAAAGCGGTGCTAGCGGGAGGGCAGGGTGAGCAGTTCTTC. Translated: CATSKAVLAGGQGEQFF.

The chain has TRBV19 and TRBJ2-7; 10 nucleotides align to TRBD2. Germline assignment: CDR1 LNHDA and CDR2 SQIVND (reference sequence). The CDR3 is 14 residues long. V was clipped by 2 bases and J by 4 bases; unmatched bases: 2. In DNA, the CDR3 is TGTGCCAGTAGTATAAGCGGGAGGGAATACGAGCAGTACTTC. This sequence encodes CASSISGREYEQYF.

V and J are TRBV7-9 and TRBJ1-4; 7 nucleotides match TRBD1. The CDR3 sequence is 17 residues long. Per the germline V gene, CDR1 is SEHNR and CDR2 is FQNEAQ (reference sequence). Trimming cost V 7 bases and J 4 bases; bases outside gene matches: 15. CDR3: CASTLTGRGFGNEKLFF. In DNA, the CDR3 is TGTGCCAGCACCTTGACAGGGCGAGGATTTGGTAATGAAAAACTGTTTTTT.

The CDR3 sequence is CASFGVGLNTEAFF. The CDR3 DNA follows: TGTGCCAGCTTTGGGGTGGGACTGAACACTGAAGCTTTCTTT. The gene calls are TRBV28 and TRBJ1-1, with D perhaps matching TRBD1 (5 bases). The CDR3 consists of 14 residues. CDR1 is MDHEN and CDR2 is SYDVKM in the germline V gene. The germline V and J ends were trimmed by 8 bases and 0 bases, with 13 bases remaining between them.

V usage is TRBV9 and J usage is TRBJ2-1; 9 nucleotides align to TRBD2. Germline CDR1 SGDLS, CDR2 YYNGEE. V was clipped by 7 bases and J by 8 bases; unmatched bases: 13. CDR3 size: 15 residues. In DNA, the CDR3 is TGTGCCAGCTCCCGGGGTAGCGGGAGTTTGGATGAGCAGTTCTTC. Translated: CASSRGSGSLDEQFF.

The rearrangement joins TRBV7-2 to TRBJ1-3, with 9 bases lining up with TRBD1. This CDR3 is built from 16 residues. V lost 0 bases and J lost 4; bases outside the gene matches: 4. Germline V gene data show CDR1 as SGHTA and CDR2 as FQGNSA. CDR3 nucleotides: TGTGCCAGCAGCTTAGCGCTGGGACAGGGCGGAAACACCATATATTTT. It yields the protein CASSLALGQGGNTIYF.

The chain carries TRBV19 and TRBJ1-2; D uncertain. The germline V gene has CDR1 LNHDA and CDR2 SQIVND (reference sequence). Trimming removed 8 bases at V and 2 bases at J, with 12 bases between. CDR3 size: 13 residues. The CDR3 sequence is CASSLGSNYGYTF. The CDR3 region has the DNA TGTGCCAGTTCGTTGGGATCGAACTATGGCTACACCTTC.

The rearrangement uses TRBV12-5 and TRBJ1-4; 8 bases are a match to TRBD1. Losses at the gene ends were 5 bases for V and 8 bases for J; bases not matched to a gene: 10. The CDR3 runs to 15 residues. Germline V gene lookup returns CDR1 LGHNT and CDR2 FRNRAP. The CDR3, as DNA: TGTGCTAGTGGTCCCCGCGACAGGGGTGGAGAAAAACTGTTTTTT. Residues: CASGPRDRGGEKLFF.